This T cell receptor (beta chain) originates from a study of CD4+ T cells in melanoma. Study conclusions and caveats: CD8+ T cell, macrophage and B cell function reportedly correlated with neoantigen-specific CD4+ T cells. Diverse differentiation states were reported for melanoma neoantigen-specific CD4+ T cells.

In regard to this clone: Antigen unknown.

TCRdb keeps only in-frame clones here, not all; method: immunoSEQ multiplex PCR. In the table there are more than 90,000 clones, about 90% of which are singletons. Trimming removed 0 bases from V and 3 bases from J; junction bases left unmatched: 11. Germline V gives CDR1 LGHNA, CDR2 YSLEER. CDR3 length: 17 amino acids. What was sequenced was peripheral blood. The receptor comes from a human donor with melanoma. This rearrangement joins TRBV4-3 to TRBJ2-7; 7 bases fit TRBD2. CDR3 sequence (DNA): TGCGCCAGCAGCCAAGACACGCGAGGGAGGACTAGCTACGAGCAGTACTTC. Translated: CASSQDTRGRTSYEQYF.